This T cell receptor beta chain was retrieved from a study of tumor and adjacent non-tumor tissue in lung cancer. Across the study: Aged about 31 to 76 years, patients included more than nine men and 5 women with stage I to III disease. The study, taken as a whole, reports: Tumor tissue had significantly higher TCR diversity than normal lung. Normal lung showed higher cumulative top 100 clone frequency than tumor. Patients with more diverse tumor TCRs had worse survival.

This clonotype appeared once. Its antigen is unknown. The library came from three nested PCR rounds adapted from ARM-PCR protocols. TCRdb independently ran MiXCR on the multiplex PCR reads; one entry per CDR3 protein. The sample lists 130,000 or so distinct CDR3 sequences, 66% occurring once. This sample's RNA came from whole unsorted tissue. This TCR was recovered from a man aged 25 to 40 with non-small cell lung cancer. Sample: lung tumor tissue.

This CDR3 is CASSMRVGSETQYF. The CDR3 DNA reads as TGTGCCAGTAGTATGAGGGTGGGATCGGAGACCCAGTACTTC. The chain recombines TRBV19 with TRBJ2-5, with D perhaps TRBD2 (5 bases). This CDR3 comprises 14 residues. Germline values: CDR1 LNHDA, CDR2 SQIVND (reference sequence). V lost 3 bases to trimming and J lost 5 bases, with 13 bases between them.